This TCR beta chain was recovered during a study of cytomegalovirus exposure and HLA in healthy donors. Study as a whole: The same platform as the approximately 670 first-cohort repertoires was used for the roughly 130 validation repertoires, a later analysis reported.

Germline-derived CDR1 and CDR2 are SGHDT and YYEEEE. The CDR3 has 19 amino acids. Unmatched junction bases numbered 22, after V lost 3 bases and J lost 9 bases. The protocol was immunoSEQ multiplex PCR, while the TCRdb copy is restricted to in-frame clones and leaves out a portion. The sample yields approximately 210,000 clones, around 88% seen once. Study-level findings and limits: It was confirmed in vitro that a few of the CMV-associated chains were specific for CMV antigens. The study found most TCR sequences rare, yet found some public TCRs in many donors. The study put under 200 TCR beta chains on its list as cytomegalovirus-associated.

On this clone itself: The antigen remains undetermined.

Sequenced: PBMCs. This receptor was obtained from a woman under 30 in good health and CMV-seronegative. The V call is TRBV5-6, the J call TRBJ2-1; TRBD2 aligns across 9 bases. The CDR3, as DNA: TGTGCCAGCAGCTGGGGACTCCTTTCGCGGGAGGGCCTCCTTGGTGAGCAGTTCTTC. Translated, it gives CASSWGLLSREGLLGEQFF.